This TCR beta chain was identified during a study of T cells in Graves' hyperthyroidism and ophthalmopathy. Study outcomes and limitations: For ophthalmopathy, model prediction preceded onset by a median around 7 months. Also found in blood were most expanded thyroid clonotypes above 0.001.

In this sample, this clonotype turned up a few times. The antigen is not known. Since a much larger clone is just one base distant, this may be a read error. Patients were excluded because of uncontrolled infection, other autoimmune disease, pregnancy or lactation. The PBMCs were taken from approximately 11 ml of fresh peripheral blood. Authors of the study amplified TCR beta CDR3 regions from RNA transcripts. TCR CDR3 underwent first-round RT-PCR with the HTBI primer set. From the multiplex PCR reads, TCRdb called clonotypes with MiXCR, one entry per CDR3 protein. The sample contains hundreds of thousands of distinct CDR3 sequences, roughly 14% of which appear only once. From germline, CDR1 is SGHNT and CDR2 YENEEA. The CDR3 runs 17 residues.

The source is a young woman with Graves' hyperthyroidism. Material: blood. V usage is TRBV11-3 and J usage is TRBJ2-1; TRBD2 agrees at 9 bases. This CDR3 reads CASSLITSGPTYSEQFF. CDR3 bases: TGTGCCAGCAGCTTGATCACTAGCGGGCCCACCTACAGTGAGCAGTTCTTC.